These T cell receptor beta chains were read from a single sample in a study of cytomegalovirus exposure and HLA in healthy donors. Clones were read by immunoSEQ multiplex PCR, and TCRdb kept only the in-frame ones, dropping some. Of 55,000 to 80,000 clones in the sample, approximately 95% were seen once. Sample: PBMCs. These receptors were obtained from a young woman in good health and CMV-seropositive. The conserved cysteine and the conserved F or W are not part of the CDR3 here. Each record gives: J gene, V gene, CDR3 protein.

j_gene: TRBJ2-2; v_gene: TRBV5-1; CDR3aa: ASSLGGGDTGELF
j_gene: TRBJ2-1; v_gene: TRBV28; CDR3aa: ASSFDTYNEQF
j_gene: TRBJ1-2; v_gene: TRBV28; CDR3aa: ASNTPSYGYT
j_gene: TRBJ1-1; v_gene: TRBV5-6; CDR3aa: ASSRRLDTGNMNTEAF
j_gene: TRBJ1-6; v_gene: TRBV7-2; CDR3aa: ASSLREGPYNSPLH
j_gene: TRBJ2-1; v_gene: TRBV30; CDR3aa: AWSVLLTQTSGFYNEQF
j_gene: TRBJ2-1; v_gene: TRBV27; CDR3aa: ASRNDRDSYNEQF
j_gene: TRBJ1-2; v_gene: TRBV6-5; CDR3aa: ASSYFPGGYT
j_gene: TRBJ1-1; v_gene: TRBV19; CDR3aa: ASSMGGLQTVAF
j_gene: TRBJ2-7; v_gene: TRBV28; CDR3aa: ASSSPRGSLGSYEQY
j_gene: TRBJ2-1; v_gene: TRBV6-1; CDR3aa: ASSEAGNRGHEQF
j_gene: TRBJ2-5; v_gene: TRBV4-1; CDR3aa: ASSQTFQGETQY
j_gene: TRBJ2-3; v_gene: TRBV4-1; CDR3aa: ASSQEGPFTSGGVSDTQY
j_gene: TRBJ1-1; v_gene: TRBV7-8; CDR3aa: ASSLVIGQGETEAF
j_gene: TRBJ2-7; v_gene: TRBV5-1; CDR3aa: ASSLSSSGVYEQY
j_gene: TRBJ1-3; v_gene: TRBV7-2; CDR3aa: ASSLMSHSGNTIY
j_gene: TRBJ2-1; v_gene: TRBV7-8; CDR3aa: ASSLAIHGQAPYNEQF
j_gene: TRBJ1-1; v_gene: TRBV7-2; CDR3aa: ASSLGGGVMNTEAF
j_gene: TRBJ2-3; v_gene: TRBV29-1; CDR3aa: SVEGGAVRDTQY
j_gene: TRBJ1-1; v_gene: TRBV7-3; CDR3aa: ASSLRSGGNTEAF